This TCR beta chain comes out of a study of T cell responses to AZD1222 COVID-19 vaccine. Study details: Researchers grouped second doses given at about 4 or about 12 weeks into one pool. The study's findings and limits: It was only after the peak T cell response that any repertoires were sampled.

Sequencing was performed with immunoSEQ multiplex PCR; in TCRdb, only in-frame clones are kept and a portion is missing. The sample includes more than 110,000 clones, around 90% of them seen just once. Comment on this clone: Its antigen remains unidentified.

Germline-derived CDR1 and CDR2 are MNHEY and SMNVEV (reference sequence). Trimming removed 3 bases at V and 5 bases at J, with 11 bases between. The CDR3 covers 14 residues. The sequence was obtained from an adult in good health. Sequenced here: peripheral blood, sampled on day 0 of AZD1222 vaccination. The rearrangement links TRBV27 to TRBJ2-1; D is unresolved. The CDR3 DNA follows: TGTGCCAGCAGTTTTTCTCGTGTGGACAATGAGCAGTTCTTC. Protein sequence: CASSFSRVDNEQFF.